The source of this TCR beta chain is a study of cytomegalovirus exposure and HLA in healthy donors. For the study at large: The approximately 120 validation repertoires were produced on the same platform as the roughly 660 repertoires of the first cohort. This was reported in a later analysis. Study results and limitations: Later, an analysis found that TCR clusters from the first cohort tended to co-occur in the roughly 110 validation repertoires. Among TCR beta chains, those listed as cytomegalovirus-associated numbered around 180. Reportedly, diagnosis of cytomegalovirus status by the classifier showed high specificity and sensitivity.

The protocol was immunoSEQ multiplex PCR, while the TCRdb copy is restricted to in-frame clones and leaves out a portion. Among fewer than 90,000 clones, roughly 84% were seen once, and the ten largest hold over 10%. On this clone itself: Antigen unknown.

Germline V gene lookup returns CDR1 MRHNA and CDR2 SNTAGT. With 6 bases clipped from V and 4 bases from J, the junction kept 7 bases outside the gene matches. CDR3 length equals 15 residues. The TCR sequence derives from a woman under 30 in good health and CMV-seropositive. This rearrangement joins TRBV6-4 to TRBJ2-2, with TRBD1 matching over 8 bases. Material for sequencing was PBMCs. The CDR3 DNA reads TGTGCCAGCAGCCCGGGACAGGCTTTCACCGGGGAGCTGTTTTTT. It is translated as CASSPGQAFTGELFF.